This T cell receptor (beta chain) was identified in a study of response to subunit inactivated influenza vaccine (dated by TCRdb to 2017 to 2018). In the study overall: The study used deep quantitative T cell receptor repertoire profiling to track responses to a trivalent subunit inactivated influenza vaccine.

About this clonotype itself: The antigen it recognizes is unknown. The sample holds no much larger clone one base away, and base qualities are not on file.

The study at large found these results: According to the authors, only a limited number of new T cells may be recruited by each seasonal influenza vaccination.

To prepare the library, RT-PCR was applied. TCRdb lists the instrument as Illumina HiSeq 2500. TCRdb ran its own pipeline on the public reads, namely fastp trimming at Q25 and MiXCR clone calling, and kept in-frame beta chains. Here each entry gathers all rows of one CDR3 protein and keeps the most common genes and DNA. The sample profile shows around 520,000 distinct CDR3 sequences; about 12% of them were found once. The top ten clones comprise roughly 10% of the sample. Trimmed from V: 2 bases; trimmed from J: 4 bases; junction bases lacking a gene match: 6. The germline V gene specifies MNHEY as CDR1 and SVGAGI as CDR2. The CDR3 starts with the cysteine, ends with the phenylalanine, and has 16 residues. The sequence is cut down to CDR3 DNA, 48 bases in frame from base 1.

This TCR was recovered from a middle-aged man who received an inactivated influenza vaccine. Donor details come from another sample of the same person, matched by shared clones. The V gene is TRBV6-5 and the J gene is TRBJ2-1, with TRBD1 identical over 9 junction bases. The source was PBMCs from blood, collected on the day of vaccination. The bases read TGTGCCAGCAGTTACGGCGGGGACAGGGTTTACAATGAGCAGTTCTTC. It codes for CASSYGGDRVYNEQFF.